This is a list of T cell receptor beta chains from one sample in a study of identical twins. TCRdb reprocessed the 5' RACE reads with MiXCR, giving one entry per CDR3 protein. This table has 1.5 million to 2 million distinct CDR3 sequences, less than 40% appearing once. The source material was cord blood. The receptors come from a newborn girl in good health. Both conserved end residues are part of each CDR3. D genes are given only for firm matches. Size is stated for part of the rows, as once, few or many counts, or as a class when the clone is expanded.

V gene	J gene	clone size	D gene	CDR3 protein	CDR3 DNA
TRBV27	TRBJ1-4	NA	NA	CASSSGGQLRPSYDEKLFF	TGTGCCAGCAGTTCCGGGGGGCAGCTCAGGCCCTCTTATGATGAAAAACTGTTTTTT
TRBV29-1	TRBJ2-7	few	TRBD2	CSVPGGRTYEQYF	TGCAGCGTTCCCGGCGGGAGAACCTACGAGCAGTACTTC
TRBV11-2	TRBJ2-7	few	TRBD1	CASSWDSNFYEQYF	TGTGCCAGCAGCTGGGACAGTAACTTTTACGAGCAGTACTTC
TRBV10-3	TRBJ1-1	NA	NA	CAISESAVTEAFF	TGTGCCATCAGTGAGTCGGCAGTAACTGAAGCTTTCTTT
TRBV7-9	TRBJ2-3	NA	TRBD2	CASSRRGGLPTDTQYF	TGTGCCAGCAGCCGACGGGGAGGGCTCCCCACAGATACGCAGTATTTT
TRBV20-1	TRBJ2-7	NA	TRBD2	CSASYSGRALYEQYF	TGCAGTGCTAGTTATAGCGGGAGGGCCCTCTACGAGCAGTACTTC
TRBV20-1	TRBJ2-1	NA	NA	CSARSERQRYNEQFF	TGCAGTGCTAGAAGTGAAAGGCAGAGATACAATGAGCAGTTCTTC
TRBV7-9	TRBJ2-5	few	TRBD2	CASSLGRLAEQETQYF	TGTGCCAGCAGCTTAGGTAGGCTAGCGGAACAAGAGACCCAGTACTTC
TRBV14	TRBJ1-6	few	NA	CASSQDLAAYTLHF	TGTGCCAGCAGCCAAGATCTCGCGGCGTATACCCTCCACTTT
TRBV4-1	TRBJ2-1	NA	TRBD2	CASSRTSVGEQFF	TGCGCCAGCAGCCGCACTAGCGTCGGTGAGCAGTTCTTC
TRBV28	TRBJ2-3	NA	TRBD1	CASSLATGGSPTDTQYF	TGTGCCAGCAGTTTGGCAACAGGGGGCTCCCCCACAGATACGCAGTATTTT
TRBV7-9	TRBJ1-4	NA	NA	CASSLAQGRSNEKLFF	TGTGCCAGCAGCTTAGCGCAGGGACGGTCTAATGAAAAACTGTTTTTT
TRBV6-6	TRBJ2-1	few	NA	CASSFTVYNEQFF	TGTGCCAGCAGCTTTACAGTCTACAATGAGCAGTTCTTC
TRBV12-5	TRBJ1-1	few	NA	CASGLVQETVNTEAFF	TGTGCTAGTGGTTTGGTACAAGAGACGGTGAACACTGAAGCTTTCTTT
TRBV20-1	TRBJ1-1	NA	NA	CSARGQLYPGEAFF	TGCAGTGCTAGGGGCCAGCTCTACCCCGGTGAAGCTTTCTTT
TRBV7-8	TRBJ1-5	NA	TRBD1	CASSWDRYSNQPQHF	TGTGCCAGCAGCTGGGACAGATATAGCAATCAGCCCCAGCATTTT
TRBV20-1	TRBJ2-1	few	NA	CSARDLGGESYNEQFF	TGCAGTGCTAGAGACTTGGGGGGAGAATCGTACAATGAGCAGTTCTTC
TRBV9	TRBJ2-3	NA	NA	CASNVVTGTETLPPTDTQYF	TGTGCCAGCAACGTAGTCACCGGTACGGAGACCCTTCCTCCCACAGATACGCAGTATTTT
TRBV12-3/TRBV12-4	TRBJ2-7	few	TRBD2	CASSTRTSGYEQYF	TGTGCCAGCAGTACCCGGACTAGCGGCTACGAGCAGTACTTC
TRBV27	TRBJ2-6	few	NA	CASSFKVRASGANVLTF	TGTGCCAGCAGTTTTAAGGTTAGGGCGTCTGGGGCCAACGTCCTGACTTTC
TRBV13	TRBJ2-1	few	NA	CASSPVSSGHNYNEQFF	TGTGCCAGCAGCCCCGTATCTTCGGGACACAATTACAATGAGCAGTTCTTC
TRBV20-1	TRBJ1-1	NA	NA	CSASRAGPESEAFF	TGCAGTGCTAGCCGGGCAGGCCCGGAGAGTGAAGCTTTCTTT
TRBV6-1	TRBJ2-1	NA	TRBD1	CAAAPRTGSHNEQFF	TGTGCCGCTGCCCCAAGGACAGGGTCCCACAATGAGCAGTTCTTC
TRBV7-6	TRBJ2-2	NA	NA	CASSLGGPINTGELFF	TGTGCCAGCAGCTTAGGCGGACCGATAAACACCGGGGAGCTGTTTTTT
TRBV20-1	TRBJ1-6	NA	NA	CSARPSKGNNSPLHF	TGCAGTGCTAGGCCCTCGAAGGGGAATAATTCACCCCTCCACTTT
TRBV2	TRBJ2-3	few	TRBD2	CASSSTPLAVTDTQYF	TGTGCCAGCAGTTCTACCCCCCTAGCGGTCACAGATACGCAGTATTTT
TRBV10-3	TRBJ1-1	many	TRBD1	CAISGLTGGPNTEAFF	TGTGCCATCAGTGGTCTCACAGGGGGCCCGAACACTGAAGCTTTCTTT
TRBV6-1	TRBJ1-1	few	NA	CASSEIQNTEAFF	TGTGCCAGCAGTGAAATTCAGAACACTGAAGCTTTCTTT
TRBV12-3/TRBV12-4	TRBJ2-5	NA	NA	CASSFEGGFRPETQYF	TGTGCCAGCAGTTTCGAAGGGGGATTTCGTCCGGAGACCCAGTACTTC
TRBV20-1	TRBJ2-1	few	TRBD2	CSAAGLAVDEQFF	TGCAGTGCAGCTGGACTAGCAGTCGATGAGCAGTTCTTC
TRBV7-2	TRBJ1-5	NA	NA	CAWRKSPSQPQHF	TGTGCCTGGAGGAAGTCCCCGTCTCAGCCCCAGCATTTT
TRBV6-1	TRBJ1-2	NA	TRBD1	CASSEVPTGDRGGYTF	TGTGCCAGCAGTGAAGTCCCTACAGGGGACAGGGGTGGCTACACCTTC
TRBV4-2	TRBJ2-4	NA	TRBD2	CASSLYSGGAYEHYF	TGTGCCAGCAGCCTCTATAGCGGGGGGGCGTACGAGCACTACTTC
TRBV24-1	TRBJ2-5	few	NA	CATSGPTGFETQYF	TGTGCCACCAGTGGCCCGACAGGTTTCGAGACCCAGTACTTC
TRBV6-5	TRBJ1-4	NA	NA	CASSYQGRGGEKLFF	TGTGCCAGCAGTTACCAGGGGCGGGGGGGTGAAAAACTGTTTTTT
TRBV20-1	TRBJ1-6	few	NA	CSASPPPGHNSPLHF	TGCAGTGCTAGCCCCCCGCCAGGGCATAATTCACCCCTCCACTTT
TRBV7-9	TRBJ2-1	NA	NA	CASSSRGSSSYNEQFF	TGTGCCAGCAGCTCCAGGGGATCGAGCTCCTACAATGAGCAGTTCTTC
TRBV24-1	TRBJ2-1	NA	TRBD2	CATSDPRASGGMSSYNEQFF	TGTGCCACCAGTGATCCCCGAGCTAGCGGGGGGATGAGCTCCTACAATGAGCAGTTCTTC
TRBV20-1	TRBJ2-7	NA	NA	CSARMFRDPYEQYF	TGCAGTGCTAGGATGTTCAGGGATCCCTACGAGCAGTACTTC
TRBV3-1	TRBJ1-4	few	NA	CASSGRTAPNEKLFF	TGTGCCAGCAGCGGAAGGACAGCGCCTAATGAAAAACTGTTTTTT
TRBV7-9	TRBJ1-2	few	NA	CASSLDAVRWGYGYTF	TGTGCCAGCAGCTTAGACGCTGTACGGTGGGGCTATGGCTACACCTTC
TRBV20-1	TRBJ2-5	once	NA	CSASGGEKTQYF	TGCAGTGCTAGTGGCGGGGAGAAGACCCAGTACTTC
TRBV12-3/TRBV12-4	TRBJ1-5	few	NA	CASTLRQNQPQHF	TGTGCCAGCACCCTTCGGCAGAATCAGCCCCAGCATTTT
TRBV24-1	TRBJ2-5	NA	TRBD1	CATSDTRTGKETQYF	TGTGCCACCAGTGATACCCGGACAGGGAAAGAGACCCAGTACTTC
TRBV5-1	TRBJ1-2	NA	NA	CASADSPYGYTF	TGCGCCAGCGCCGACTCACCTTATGGCTACACCTTC
TRBV6-6	TRBJ2-4	NA	TRBD1	CASSYIVGTGKNIQYF	TGTGCCAGCAGTTACATAGTGGGGACAGGGAAAAACATTCAGTACTTC
TRBV4-2	TRBJ2-5	many	NA	CASSQDAPLLEQYF	TGTGCCAGCAGCCAAGATGCCCCCCTTTTGGAGCAGTACTTC
TRBV20-1	TRBJ1-2	NA	NA	CSARRDRFNYGYTF	TGCAGTGCTAGGCGAGACAGGTTCAACTATGGCTACACCTTC
TRBV6-2/TRBV6-3	TRBJ1-1	NA	TRBD1	CASRETGWATEAFF	TGTGCCAGCAGGGAGACAGGGTGGGCCACTGAAGCTTTCTTT
TRBV4-2	TRBJ2-5	few	TRBD1	CASSQDWTGPETQYF	TGTGCCAGCAGCCAAGACTGGACAGGGCCAGAGACCCAGTACTTC
TRBV5-4	TRBJ2-3	few	NA	CASSLVGGDRTDTQYF	TGTGCCAGCAGCTTGGTAGGAGGGGACCGGACAGATACGCAGTATTTT
TRBV28	TRBJ1-2	once	NA	CASSPRLRGISGGYTF	TGTGCCAGCAGTCCAAGGCTCAGGGGAATATCAGGTGGCTACACCTTC